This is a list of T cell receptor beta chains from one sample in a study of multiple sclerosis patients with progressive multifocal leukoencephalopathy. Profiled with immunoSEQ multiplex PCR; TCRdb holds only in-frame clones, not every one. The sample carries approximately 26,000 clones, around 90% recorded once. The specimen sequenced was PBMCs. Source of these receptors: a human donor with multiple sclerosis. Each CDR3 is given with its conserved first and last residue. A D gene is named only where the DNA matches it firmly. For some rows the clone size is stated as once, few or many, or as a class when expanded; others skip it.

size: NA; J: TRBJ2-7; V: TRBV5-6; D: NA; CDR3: CASSLMAEQYF; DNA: TGTGCCAGCAGCTTAATGGCCGAGCAGTACTTC
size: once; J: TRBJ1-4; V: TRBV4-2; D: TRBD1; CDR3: CASSQADRGSEKLFF; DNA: TGTGCCAGCAGCCAAGCGGACAGGGGTTCTGAAAAACTGTTTTTT
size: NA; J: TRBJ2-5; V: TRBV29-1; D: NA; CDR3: CSVDRVGETQYF; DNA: TGCAGCGTTGACAGGGTAGGAGAGACCCAGTACTTC
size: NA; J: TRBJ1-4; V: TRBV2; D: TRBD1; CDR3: CASSETAGDRAAEKLFF; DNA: TGTGCCAGCAGTGAGACGGCCGGGGACAGGGCGGCGGAAAAACTGTTTTTT
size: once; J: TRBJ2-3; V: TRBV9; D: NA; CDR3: CASSVAKGDSADTQYF; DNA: TGTGCCAGCAGCGTAGCTAAAGGTGATTCGGCAGATACGCAGTATTTT
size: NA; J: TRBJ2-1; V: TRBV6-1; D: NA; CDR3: CATSSYQSDYNEQFF; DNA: TGTGCCACCTCTTCCTACCAGTCTGATTACAATGAGCAGTTCTTC
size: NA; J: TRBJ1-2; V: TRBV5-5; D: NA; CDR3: CASSARTAEDGYTF; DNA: TGTGCCAGCAGCGCTAGGACAGCTGAGGATGGCTACACCTTC
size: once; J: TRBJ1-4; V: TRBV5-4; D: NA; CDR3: CASSSLESEKLFF; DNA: TGTGCCAGCAGCTCATTAGAGTCGGAAAAACTGTTTTTT
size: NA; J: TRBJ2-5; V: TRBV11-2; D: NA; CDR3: CASSPGAVQETQYF; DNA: TGTGCCAGCAGCCCCGGGGCGGTCCAAGAGACCCAGTACTTC
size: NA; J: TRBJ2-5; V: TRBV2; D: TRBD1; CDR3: CASSRDSLQETQYF; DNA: TGTGCCAGCAGCCGGGACAGCCTCCAAGAGACCCAGTACTTC
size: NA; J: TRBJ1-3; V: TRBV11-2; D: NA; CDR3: CASSPLKKAGNTIYF; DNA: TGTGCCAGCAGCCCCCTGAAAAAGGCTGGAAACACCATATATTTT